Here is one T cell receptor beta chain with its context. Its antigen is unidentified. This sample was included in a study of OX40 agonist ivuxolimab in advanced cancers. Across the study: Across the patients, intravenous ivuxolimab was delivered every 2 weeks at 0.01 to 10 mg/kg. Overall study results and limits: A proportion of nonresponders additionally exhibited low normalized T-cell clonal expansion.

The V and J ends lost 6 bases and 7 bases, in that order; junction bases with no gene match: 11. This CDR3 is built from 15 residues. Germline V gene lookup returns CDR1 WSHSY and CDR2 SAAADI. Only in-frame clones appear in the TCRdb table, and some are missing; sequencing was by immunoSEQ multiplex PCR. The data contain fewer than 80,000 clones, nearly 90% of them singletons. This receptor was taken from an adult with an advanced solid tumor such as melanoma, head and neck, liver or kidney cancer. Sequenced here: CD4+ or CD8+ T cells sorted from blood, sampled in a trial of the OX40 agonist ivuxolimab. This sequence joins TRBV10-2 and TRBJ1-5, with TRBD1 matching 8 bases. This chain's CDR3 is CASSSHGQGSQPQHF. The CDR3 DNA reads TGCGCCAGCAGCTCGCACGGACAGGGCTCGCAGCCCCAGCATTTT.